The source of this T cell receptor (delta chain) is a study of Vδ1+ human thymocytes. General study points: Despite high sort purity, about a fifth of thymic T cell receptor delta sequences were Vdelta2. Thymic TRG and TRD repertoires appeared highly polyclonal, with Gaussian CDR3 length distributions. Bulk data may be misread because of unexpected Vdelta2 sequences. Donors shared many TRG clonotypes but few TRD clonotypes.

After alphabeta T cell depletion, CD3+ Vdelta1+ Vdelta2- thymocytes were sorted. This clone has a handful of counts. Its antigen is as yet unknown. This CDR3 has 17 amino acids. CDR1 is TSWWSYY, CDR2 QGS, per germline. Trimming removed 0 bases from V and 10 bases from J; junction bases left unmatched: 11. The template was reverse-transcribed extracted RNA. Pooled V-gene forward primers with one constant-region reverse primer generated the CDR3 amplicons by multiplex PCR. TCRdb re-called clones from the multiplex PCR reads using CATT. This sample carries 80,000 or so delta-chain clones, around 34% of them seen once, and the ten largest clones take approximately 0.25%.

This sequence originates from a boy younger than two who had congenital heart surgery. The sample taken for sequencing was Vdelta1+ gamma-delta thymocytes from the thymus. The subset denotes: FACS-sorted CD3+ TCRalphabeta- TCRVdelta1+ TCRVdelta2- thymocytes. The chain joins TRDV1 to TRDJ1; the match to TRDD3 covers 13 bases. In DNA form, the CDR3 reads TGTGCTCTTGGGGAACTACTAGAGTACTGGGGGATACGGGGACTCATCTTT. Protein: CALGELLEYWGIRGLIF.